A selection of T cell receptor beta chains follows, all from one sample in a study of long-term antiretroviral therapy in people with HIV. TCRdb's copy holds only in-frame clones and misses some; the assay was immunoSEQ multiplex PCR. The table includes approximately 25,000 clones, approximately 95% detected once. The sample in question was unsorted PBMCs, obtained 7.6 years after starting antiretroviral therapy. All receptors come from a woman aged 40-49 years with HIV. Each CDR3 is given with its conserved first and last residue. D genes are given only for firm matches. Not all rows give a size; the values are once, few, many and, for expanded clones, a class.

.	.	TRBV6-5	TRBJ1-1	CASSTRGRTNTEAFF	TGTGCCAGCAGTACCCGGGGGAGGACGAACACTGAAGCTTTCTTT
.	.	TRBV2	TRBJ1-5	CASSAVAISNQPQHF	TGTGCCAGCAGTGCCGTGGCTATCAGCAATCAGCCCCAGCATTTT
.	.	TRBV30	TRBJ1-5	CAWSVPFTREGNQPQHF	TGTGCCTGGAGTGTACCCTTTACGAGGGAGGGCAATCAGCCCCAGCATTTT
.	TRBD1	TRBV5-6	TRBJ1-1	CASSLGPTGVAEAFF	TGTGCCAGCAGCTTGGGGCCGACAGGGGTGGCTGAAGCTTTCTTT
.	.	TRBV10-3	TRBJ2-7	CATCSSGDISYEQYF	TGTGCCACCTGTTCATCCGGGGACATCTCCTACGAGCAGTACTTC
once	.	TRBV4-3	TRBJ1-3	CASSQSVIPSGNTIYF	TGCGCCAGCAGCCAATCAGTAATCCCCTCTGGAAACACCATATATTTT
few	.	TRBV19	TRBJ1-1	CASSWSRDISEAFF	TGTGCCAGTAGTTGGTCCCGGGACATCTCTGAAGCTTTCTTT
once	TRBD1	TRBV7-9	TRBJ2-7	CASSLGDRERYEQYF	TGTGCCAGCAGCTTGGGGGACAGGGAACGGTACGAGCAGTACTTC
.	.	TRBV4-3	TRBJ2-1	CASSQDSGRHNEQFF	TGCGCCAGCAGCCAAGATAGTGGCAGACATAATGAGCAGTTCTTC
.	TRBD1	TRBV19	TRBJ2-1	CASSFSGDGQGQFF	TGTGCCAGTAGTTTCTCCGGGGACGGACAGGGTCAGTTCTTC
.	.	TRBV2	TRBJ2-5	CASSGLSERQETQYF	TGTGCCAGCAGTGGACTTTCCGAACGTCAAGAGACCCAGTACTTC
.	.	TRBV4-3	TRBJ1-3	CASSLRWGLGGNTIYF	TGCGCCAGCAGCCTCAGGTGGGGTCTGGGTGGAAACACCATATATTTT
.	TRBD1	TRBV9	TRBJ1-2	CASSDRTGVGYTF	TGTGCCAGCAGCGATCGGACAGGGGTTGGCTACACCTTC
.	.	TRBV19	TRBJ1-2	CASTQAGSRSGYTF	TGTGCCAGTACCCAGGCGGGGTCCCGATCTGGCTACACCTTC
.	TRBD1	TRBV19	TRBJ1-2	CASSPTGFDGYTF	TGTGCCAGTAGCCCGACAGGGTTCGATGGCTACACCTTC
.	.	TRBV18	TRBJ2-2	CASSPVAGNTGELFF	TGTGCCAGCTCACCAGTGGCTGGGAACACCGGGGAGCTGTTTTTT
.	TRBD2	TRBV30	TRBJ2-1	CAWSVAGGRFF	TGTGCCTGGAGTGTGGCGGGAGGGCGGTTCTTC
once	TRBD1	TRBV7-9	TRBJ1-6	CASRAQGQGHSPLHF	TGTGCCAGCAGGGCCCAGGGACAGGGCCATTCACCCCTCCACTTT
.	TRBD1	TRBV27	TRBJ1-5	CASSSQGAGSNQPQHF	TGTGCCAGCAGTAGTCAGGGGGCAGGTAGCAATCAGCCCCAGCATTTT
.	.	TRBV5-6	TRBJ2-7	CASSLPDGTYEQYF	TGTGCCAGCAGCCTACCGGACGGGACCTACGAGCAGTACTTC
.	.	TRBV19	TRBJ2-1	CASSIERIGEQFF	TGTGCCAGTAGTATAGAGAGAATAGGTGAGCAGTTCTTC
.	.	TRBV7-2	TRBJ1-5	CASSPLTQGFHAQHF	TGTGCCAGCAGCCCACTTACACAGGGATTCCATGCCCAGCATTTT
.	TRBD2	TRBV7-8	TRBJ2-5	CASRSGTSGYQETQYF	TGTGCCAGCAGATCTGGGACTAGCGGTTACCAAGAGACCCAGTACTTC